This T cell receptor (beta chain) was retrieved from a study of cytomegalovirus exposure and HLA in healthy donors. This CDR3 contains 13 residues. Trimming removed 3 bases from V and 4 bases from J, with 10 bases in between. In germline, CDR1 is SGHKS, CDR2 YYEKEE (reference sequence). Healthy bone marrow donors supplied every sample. Findings of the study overall: TCR beta V- and J-gene trimming was later associated with a missense DCLRE1C variant. When analyzed later, the rates of TCR association showed variation by HLA locus, with DRB1 the most and HLA-C the fewest.

As for this clone: What it recognizes is unknown.

Both 60 Vbeta primers and 13 Jbeta primers went into the PCR. Measured with immunoSEQ multiplex PCR; TCRdb has only the in-frame clones, and not every one. Among approximately 150,000 clones listed, almost 80% were seen once. The V call is TRBV5-5, the J call TRBJ1-1; D gene uncertain. Sequencing was carried out using PBMCs. This sequence originates from a man aged 35 to 55 in good health and CMV-seropositive. The CDR3 loop reads CASSWEVGTEAFF. The CDR3 nucleotides are TGTGCCAGCAGCTGGGAGGTAGGCACTGAAGCTTTCTTT.